This T cell receptor beta chain is drawn from a study of graft-versus-host responses after intestinal transplantation. Study-level points and caveats: When patients had graft-donor T cell macrochimerism, their allografts held high graft-versus-host to host-versus-graft clonal ratios. Early declines in HvG clones that occurred post-transplant were associated with peak circulating GvH clone levels.

This CDR3 has 14 residues. The culture paired roughly 200,000 irradiated violet-dye-labeled stimulators with roughly 200,000 CFSE-labeled responders. TCRdb keeps only in-frame clones here, not all; method: immunoSEQ multiplex PCR. Here the sample spans more than 10,000 clones, about 31% being singletons. This clone is labeled medium-sized. This chain uses TRBV21-1 with TRBJ2-7; whether TRBD2, the table's D call, matches the DNA was not checked. TRBV21-1 is a pseudogene locus. Source: alloreactive CD8+ T cells from a mixed lymphocyte reaction culture, taken before intestinal transplant. The subset: CFSE-low proliferating T cells sorted from roughly 6-day pre-transplant mixed lymphocyte reaction (GvH or HvG direction). This clonotype originated in a human patient who received an intestinal transplant. The CDR3: CASSISGSPYEQYF. For the CDR3, the DNA is TGTGCCAGCAGCATTAGCGGGAGCCCCTACGAGCAGTACTTC.